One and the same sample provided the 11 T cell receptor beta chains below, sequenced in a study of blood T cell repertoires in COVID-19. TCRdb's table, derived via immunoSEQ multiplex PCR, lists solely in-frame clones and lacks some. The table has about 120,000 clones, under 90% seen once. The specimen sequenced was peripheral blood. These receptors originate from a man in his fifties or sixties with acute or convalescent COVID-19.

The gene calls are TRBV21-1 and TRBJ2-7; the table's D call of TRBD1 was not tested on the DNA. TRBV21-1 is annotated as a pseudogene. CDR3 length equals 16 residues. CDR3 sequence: CASSRLAGTAKNEQYF. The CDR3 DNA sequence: TGTGCCAGCAGCAGGCTTGCCGGGACAGCGAAAAACGAGCAGTACTTC.

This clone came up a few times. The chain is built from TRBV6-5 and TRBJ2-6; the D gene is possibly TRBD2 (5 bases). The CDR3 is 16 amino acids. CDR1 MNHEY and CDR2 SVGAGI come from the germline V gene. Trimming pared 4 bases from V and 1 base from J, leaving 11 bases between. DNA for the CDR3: TGTGCCAGCAGTTCCCTGGACTTGTCTGGGGCCAACGTCCTGACTTTC. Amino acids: CASSSLDLSGANVLTF.

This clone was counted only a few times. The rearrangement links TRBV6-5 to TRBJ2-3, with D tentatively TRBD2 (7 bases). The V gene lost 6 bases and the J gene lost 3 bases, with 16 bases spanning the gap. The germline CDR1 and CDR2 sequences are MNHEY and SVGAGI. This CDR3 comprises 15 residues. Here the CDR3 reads CASRRGAGETDTQYF. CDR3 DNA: TGTGCCAGCAGGAGGGGGGCGGGAGAGACAGATACGCAGTATTTT.

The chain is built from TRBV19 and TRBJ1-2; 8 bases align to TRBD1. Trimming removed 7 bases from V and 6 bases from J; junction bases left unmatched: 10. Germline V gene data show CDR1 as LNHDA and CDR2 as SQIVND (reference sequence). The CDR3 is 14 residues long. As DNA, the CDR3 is TGTGCCAGTACCCCACAGGGGGTAGGGCATGGCTACACCTTC. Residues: CASTPQGVGHGYTF.

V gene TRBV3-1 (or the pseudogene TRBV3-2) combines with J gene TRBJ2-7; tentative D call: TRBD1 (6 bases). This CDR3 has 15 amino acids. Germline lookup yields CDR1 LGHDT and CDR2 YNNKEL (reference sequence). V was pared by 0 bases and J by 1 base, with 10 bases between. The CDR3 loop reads CASSQDFRGSYEQYF. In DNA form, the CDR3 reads TGTGCCAGCAGCCAAGACTTCAGGGGATCCTACGAGCAGTACTTC.

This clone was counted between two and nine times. This chain's CDR3 is CASSLNRETYEQYF. The CDR3, as DNA: TGTGCCAGCAGTTTGAACAGGGAGACCTACGAGCAGTACTTC. The chain combines TRBV27 with TRBJ2-7; tentative D call: TRBD1 (6 bases). Trimming shortened V by 3 bases and J by 2 bases, and 11 bases separated the two germline ends. This CDR3 has 14 residues. The germline V gene has CDR1 MNHEY and CDR2 SMNVEV (reference sequence).

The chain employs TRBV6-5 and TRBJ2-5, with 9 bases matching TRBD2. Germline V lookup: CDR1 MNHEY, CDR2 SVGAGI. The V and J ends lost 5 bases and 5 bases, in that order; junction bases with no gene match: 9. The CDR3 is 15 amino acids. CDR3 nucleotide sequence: TGTGCCAGCAGTCCTTTAGCGGGAGAGTGGGAGACCCAGTACTTC. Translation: CASSPLAGEWETQYF.

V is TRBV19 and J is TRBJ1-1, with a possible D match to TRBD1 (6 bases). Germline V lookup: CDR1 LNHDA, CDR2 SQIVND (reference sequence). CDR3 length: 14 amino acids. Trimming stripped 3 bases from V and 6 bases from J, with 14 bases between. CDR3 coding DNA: TGTGCCAGTAGTATTGTAGGGGGTACGGCTGAAGCTTTCTTT. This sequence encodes CASSIVGGTAEAFF. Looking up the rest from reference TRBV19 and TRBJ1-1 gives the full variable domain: DGGITQSPKYLFRKEGQNVTLSCEQNLNHDAMYWYRQDPGQGLRLIYYSQIVNDFQKGDIAEGYSVSREKKESFPLTVTSAQKNPTAFYLCASSIVGGTAEAFFGQGTRLTVV.

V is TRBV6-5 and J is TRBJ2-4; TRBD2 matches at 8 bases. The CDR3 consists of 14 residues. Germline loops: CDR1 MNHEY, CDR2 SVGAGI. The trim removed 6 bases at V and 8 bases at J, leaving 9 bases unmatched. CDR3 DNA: TGTGCCAGCAGCAATCGGGAGGGCAGGGACATTCAGTACTTC. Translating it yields CASSNREGRDIQYF.

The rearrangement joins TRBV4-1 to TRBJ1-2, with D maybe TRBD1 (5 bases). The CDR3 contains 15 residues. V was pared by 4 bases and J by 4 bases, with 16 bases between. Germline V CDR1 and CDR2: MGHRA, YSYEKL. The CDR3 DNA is TGCGCCAGCAGCCGCGCCCGACAGAAATCCTATGGCTACACCTTC. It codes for CASSRARQKSYGYTF.

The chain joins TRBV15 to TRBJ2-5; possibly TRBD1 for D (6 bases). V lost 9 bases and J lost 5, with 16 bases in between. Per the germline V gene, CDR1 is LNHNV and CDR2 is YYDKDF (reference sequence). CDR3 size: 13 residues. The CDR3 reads CATARQGMETQYF. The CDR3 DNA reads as TGTGCCACGGCACGGCAGGGGATGGAGACCCAGTACTTC.